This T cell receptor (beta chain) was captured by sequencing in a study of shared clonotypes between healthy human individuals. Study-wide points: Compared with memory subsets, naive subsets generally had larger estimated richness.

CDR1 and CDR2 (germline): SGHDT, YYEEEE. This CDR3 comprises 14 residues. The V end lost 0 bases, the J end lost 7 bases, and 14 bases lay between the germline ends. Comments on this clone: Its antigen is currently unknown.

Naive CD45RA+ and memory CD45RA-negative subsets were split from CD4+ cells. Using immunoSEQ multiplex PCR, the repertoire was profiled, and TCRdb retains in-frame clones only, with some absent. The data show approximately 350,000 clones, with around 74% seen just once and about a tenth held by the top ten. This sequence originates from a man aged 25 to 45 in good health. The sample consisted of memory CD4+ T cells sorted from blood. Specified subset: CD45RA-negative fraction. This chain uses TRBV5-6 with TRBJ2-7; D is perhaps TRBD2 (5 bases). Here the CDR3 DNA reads TGTGCCAGCAGCTTGGGCTCCCCGGGGTTGGAGCAGTACTTC. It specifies CASSLGSPGLEQYF.